The source of this T cell receptor beta chain is a study of early T cells in non-severe SARS-CoV-2 infection. This clonotype came up many times. TCRdb reanalysed the 5' RACE reads using MiXCR and keeps one entry per CDR3 protein. The data hold 45,000 to 55,000 distinct CDR3 sequences, with around 10% observed a single time. This CDR3 spans 12 amino acids. The germline V gene encodes CDR1 LGHDT and CDR2 YNNKEL (reference sequence). V was trimmed by 4 bases and J by 3 bases, leaving 4 bases between them. The clonotype was recovered from an adult who was a healthcare worker with PCR-confirmed SARS-CoV-2 infection or an uninfected control (not recorded which). Sequenced sample: whole blood. This sequence joins TRBV3-1 and TRBJ2-1; D ambiguous. The CDR3 reads CASSLGYNEQFF. The CDR3 nucleotides read TGTGCCAGCAGCCTAGGCTACAATGAGCAGTTCTTC.